This TCR beta chain was observed in a study of cytomegalovirus exposure and HLA in healthy donors. Study-level results: Previous analysis showed most TCR beta V segments were productive about 87% or about 30% of the time.

PCR was performed using 60 Vbeta and 13 Jbeta primers. The method was immunoSEQ multiplex PCR; TCRdb's version includes in-frame clones alone and lacks a portion of them. This table has around 160,000 clones, about 79% appearing once. As concerns this clone: The antigen is not known.

The study sampled nominally healthy donors, though unrecorded immune exposures were likely. Germline lookup yields CDR1 MNHEY and CDR2 SMNVEV (reference sequence). This CDR3 is built from 13 residues. The V and J ends lost 3 bases and 7 bases respectively, with 9 bases between them. The genes are TRBV27 and TRBJ2-2, with D tentatively TRBD2 (5 bases). The sequenced material came from PBMCs. The sequence was collected from a man aged 50 or older in good health and CMV-seropositive. CDR3 protein: CASSFFAGGELFF. The CDR3 nucleotides are TGTGCCAGCAGTTTTTTCGCGGGCGGGGAGCTGTTTTTT.